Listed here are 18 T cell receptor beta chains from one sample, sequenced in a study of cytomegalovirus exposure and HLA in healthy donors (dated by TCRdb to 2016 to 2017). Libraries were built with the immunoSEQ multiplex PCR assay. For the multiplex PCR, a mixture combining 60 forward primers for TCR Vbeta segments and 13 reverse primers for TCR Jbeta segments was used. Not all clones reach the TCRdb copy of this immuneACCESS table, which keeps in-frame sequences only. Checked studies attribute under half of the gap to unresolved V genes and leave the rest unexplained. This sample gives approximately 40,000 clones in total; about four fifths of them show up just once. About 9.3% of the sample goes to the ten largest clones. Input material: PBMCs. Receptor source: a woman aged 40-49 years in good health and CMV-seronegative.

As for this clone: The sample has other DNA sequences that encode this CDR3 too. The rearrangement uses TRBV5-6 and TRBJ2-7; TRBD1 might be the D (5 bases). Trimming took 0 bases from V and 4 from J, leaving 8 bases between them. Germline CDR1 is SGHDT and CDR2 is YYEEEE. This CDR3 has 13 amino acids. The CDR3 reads CASSLDRLYEQYF. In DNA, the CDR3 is TGTGCCAGCAGCTTGGACAGGCTATACGAGCAGTACTTC.

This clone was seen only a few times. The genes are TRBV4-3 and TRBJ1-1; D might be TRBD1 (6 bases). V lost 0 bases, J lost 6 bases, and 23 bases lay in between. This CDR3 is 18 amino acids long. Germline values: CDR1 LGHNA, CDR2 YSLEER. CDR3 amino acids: CASSQDRGGWGTLAEAFF. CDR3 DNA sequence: TGCGCCAGCAGCCAAGATCGGGGGGGCTGGGGGACTCTCGCTGAAGCTTTCTTT.

CDR3 sequence (DNA): TGTGCCAGCAGCGACAGGTTTTTTGAAGCTTTCTTT. It is translated as CASSDRFFEAFF. The chain couples TRBV2 to TRBJ1-1; weak D call: TRBD1 (6 bases). CDR1 and CDR2 from the germline V gene are SNHLY and FYNNEI. The CDR3 loop spans 12 amino acids. V lost 6 bases and J 7 bases, leaving 12 bases between the germline ends.

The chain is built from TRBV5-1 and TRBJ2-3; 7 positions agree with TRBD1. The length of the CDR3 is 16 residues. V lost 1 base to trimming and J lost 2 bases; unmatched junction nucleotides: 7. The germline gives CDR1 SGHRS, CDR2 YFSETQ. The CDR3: CASSLWGTAHTDTQYF. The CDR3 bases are TGCGCCAGCAGCTTGTGGGGGACAGCCCACACAGATACGCAGTATTTT.

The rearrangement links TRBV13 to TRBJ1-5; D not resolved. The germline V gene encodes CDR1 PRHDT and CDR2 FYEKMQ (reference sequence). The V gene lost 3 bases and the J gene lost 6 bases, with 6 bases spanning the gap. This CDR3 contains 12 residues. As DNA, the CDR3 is TGTGCCAGCAGCTTTCGTAGTCAGCCCCAGCATTTT. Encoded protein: CASSFRSQPQHF.

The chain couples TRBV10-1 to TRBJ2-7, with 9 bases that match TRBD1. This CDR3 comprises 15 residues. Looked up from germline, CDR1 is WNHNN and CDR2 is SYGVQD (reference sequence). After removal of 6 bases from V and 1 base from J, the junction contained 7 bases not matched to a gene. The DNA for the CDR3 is TGCGCCAGCAGCCGCCTCGGGACAGGGTCCTACGAGCAGTACGTC. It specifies CASSRLGTGSYEQYV.

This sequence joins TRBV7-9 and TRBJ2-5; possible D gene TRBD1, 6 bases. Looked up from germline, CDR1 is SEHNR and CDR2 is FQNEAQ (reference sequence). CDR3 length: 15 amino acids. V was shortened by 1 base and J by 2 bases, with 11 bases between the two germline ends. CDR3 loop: CASSLGTVKQETQYF. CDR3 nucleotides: TGTGCCAGCAGCTTAGGGACAGTCAAGCAAGAGACCCAGTACTTC.

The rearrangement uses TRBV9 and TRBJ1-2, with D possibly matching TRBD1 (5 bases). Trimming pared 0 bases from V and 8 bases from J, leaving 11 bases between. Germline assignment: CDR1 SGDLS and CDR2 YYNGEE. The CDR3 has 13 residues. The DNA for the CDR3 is TGTGCCAGCAGCGTAGAAGGGGCGCAGGGCTACACCTTC. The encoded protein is CASSVEGAQGYTF. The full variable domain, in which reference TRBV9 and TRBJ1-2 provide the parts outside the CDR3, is DSGVTQTPKHLITATGQRVTLRCSPRSGDLSVYWYQQSLDQGLQFLIQYYNGEERAKGNILERFSAQQFPDLHSELNLSSLELGDSALYFCASSVEGAQGYTFGSGTRLTVV.

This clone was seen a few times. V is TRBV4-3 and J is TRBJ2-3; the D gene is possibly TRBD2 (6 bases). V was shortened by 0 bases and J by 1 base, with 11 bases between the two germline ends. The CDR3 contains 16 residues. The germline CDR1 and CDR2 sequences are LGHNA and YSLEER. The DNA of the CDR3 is TGCGCCAGCAGCCAAGATCGGAGGGCAGGCACAGATACGCAGTATTTT. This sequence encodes CASSQDRRAGTDTQYF.

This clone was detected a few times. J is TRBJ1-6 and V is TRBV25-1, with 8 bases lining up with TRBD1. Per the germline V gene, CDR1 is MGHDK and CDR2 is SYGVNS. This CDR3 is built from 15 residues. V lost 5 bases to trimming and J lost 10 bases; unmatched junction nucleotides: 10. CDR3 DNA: TGTGCCAGCAGTTGGGATAGGACAGGGAAATCACCCCTCCACTTT. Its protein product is CASSWDRTGKSPLHF. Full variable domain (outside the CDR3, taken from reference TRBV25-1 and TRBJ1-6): EADIYQTPRYLVIGTGKKITLECSQTMGHDKMYWYQQDPGMELHLIHYSYGVNSTEKGDLSSESTVSRIRTEHFPLTLESARPSHTSQYLCASSWDRTGKSPLHFGNGTRLTVT.

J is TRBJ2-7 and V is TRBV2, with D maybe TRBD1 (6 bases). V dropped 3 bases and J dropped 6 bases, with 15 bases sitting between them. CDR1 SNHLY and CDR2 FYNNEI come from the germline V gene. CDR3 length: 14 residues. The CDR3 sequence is CASSDRTVSSEQYV. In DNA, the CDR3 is TGTGCCAGCAGTGACAGGACAGTCTCCAGCGAGCAGTACGTC.

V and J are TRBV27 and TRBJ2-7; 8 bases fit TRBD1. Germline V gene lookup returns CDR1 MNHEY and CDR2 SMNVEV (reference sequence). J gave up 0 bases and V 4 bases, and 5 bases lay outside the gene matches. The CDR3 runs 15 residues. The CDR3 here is CASSSTGDSSYEQYF. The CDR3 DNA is TGTGCCAGCAGTTCGACAGGGGACAGCTCCTACGAGCAGTACTTC.

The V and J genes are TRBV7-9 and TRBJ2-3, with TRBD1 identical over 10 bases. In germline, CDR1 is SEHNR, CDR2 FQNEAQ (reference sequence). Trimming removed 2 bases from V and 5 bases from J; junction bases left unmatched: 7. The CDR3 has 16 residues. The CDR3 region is CASSLIGQGVKDTQYF. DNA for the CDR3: TGTGCCAGCAGCTTAATTGGACAGGGGGTAAAAGATACGCAGTATTTT.

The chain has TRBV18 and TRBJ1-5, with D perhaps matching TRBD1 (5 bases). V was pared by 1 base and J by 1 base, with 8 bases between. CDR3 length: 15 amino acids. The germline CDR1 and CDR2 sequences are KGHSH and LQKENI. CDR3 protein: CASSPRRVSNQPQHF. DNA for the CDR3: TGTGCCAGCTCACCACGCAGGGTGAGCAATCAGCCCCAGCATTTT.

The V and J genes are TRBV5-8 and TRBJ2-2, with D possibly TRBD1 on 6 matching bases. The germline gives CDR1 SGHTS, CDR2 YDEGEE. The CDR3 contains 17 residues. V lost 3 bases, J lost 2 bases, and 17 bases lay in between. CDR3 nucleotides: TGTGCCAGCAGCTCTACAGGGAGTTGGGGAAACACCGGGGAGCTGTTTTTT. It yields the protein CASSSTGSWGNTGELFF.

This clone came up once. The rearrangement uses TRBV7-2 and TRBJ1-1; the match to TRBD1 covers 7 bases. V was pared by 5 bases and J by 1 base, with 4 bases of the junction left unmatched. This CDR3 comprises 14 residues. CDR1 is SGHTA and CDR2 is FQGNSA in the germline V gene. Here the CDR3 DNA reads TGTGCCAGCAGCGCCTCAGGGGGGAACACTGAAGCTTTCTTT. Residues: CASSASGGNTEAFF.

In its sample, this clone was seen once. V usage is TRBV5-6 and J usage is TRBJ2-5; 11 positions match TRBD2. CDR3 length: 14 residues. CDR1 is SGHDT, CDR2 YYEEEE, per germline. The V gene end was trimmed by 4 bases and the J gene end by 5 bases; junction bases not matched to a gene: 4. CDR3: CASSQASGGETQYF. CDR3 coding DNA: TGTGCCAGCAGCCAAGCTAGCGGGGGGGAGACCCAGTACTTC.

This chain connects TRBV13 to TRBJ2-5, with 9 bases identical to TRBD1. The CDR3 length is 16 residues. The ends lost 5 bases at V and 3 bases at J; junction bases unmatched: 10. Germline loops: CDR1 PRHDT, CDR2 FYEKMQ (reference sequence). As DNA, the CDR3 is TGTGCCAGCAGCAAACGACAGGGGGGCAAAGAAGAGACCCAGTACTTC. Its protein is CASSKRQGGKEETQYF.